Listed here are 27 T cell receptor beta chains from one sample, sequenced in a study of T cells in Graves' hyperthyroidism and ophthalmopathy. Amplified regions were TCR beta CDR3 sequences from RNA transcripts. First-round RT-PCR targeting the TCR CDR3 was performed with the HTBI primer set. TCRdb re-analysed the multiplex PCR reads in MiXCR, keeping a single row per CDR3 protein. Among about 270,000 distinct CDR3 sequences listed, around 26% were seen once. The sample consisted of blood. The receptors originated from a woman in her forties with Graves' ophthalmopathy.

This clonotype appeared many times. The rearrangement links TRBV11-2 to TRBJ1-1; no definite D call. V was cut by 4 bases and J by 0 bases, with 6 bases left in between. Germline CDR1 reads SGHAT; CDR2 reads FQNNGV. The CDR3 spans 13 residues. For the CDR3, the DNA is TGTGCCAGCAGCTACGGTATGAACACTGAAGCTTTCTTT. Amino acids: CASSYGMNTEAFF.

This chain links TRBV28 with TRBJ2-7, with 9 bases lining up with TRBD2. CDR3 length equals 15 residues. V was clipped by 3 bases and J by 5 bases; unmatched bases: 8. CDR1 MDHEN and CDR2 SYDVKM come from the germline V gene. CDR3 nucleotides: TGTGCCAGCAGTTTCGGGAGCGGGAGGAGAAACGAGCAGTACTTC. Its translation: CASSFGSGRRNEQYF.

This chain connects TRBV28 to TRBJ2-5; D is ambiguous. V dropped 6 bases and J dropped 5 bases, with 10 bases sitting between them. CDR1 and CDR2 (germline): MDHEN, SYDVKM. There are 12 residues in the CDR3. The DNA of the CDR3 is TGTGCCAGCAGCTCGAGGTCCGAGACCCAGTACTTC. Residues: CASSSRSETQYF.

The V gene is TRBV20-1, the J gene TRBJ2-5; 13 bases match TRBD2. V shed 3 bases, J shed 4 bases, and the junction held 5 bases outside the gene matches. This CDR3 spans 15 amino acids. CDR1 is DFQATT and CDR2 is SNEGSKA in the germline V gene (reference sequence). CDR3 sequence: CSARPGLAGVETQYF. The CDR3, as DNA: TGCAGTGCTAGGCCCGGACTAGCGGGAGTAGAGACCCAGTACTTC.

In its sample, this clonotype was seen a few times. V and J are TRBV6-5 and TRBJ1-2; D remains ambiguous. V was pared by 2 bases and J by 4 bases, with 11 bases between. This CDR3 region has 14 residues. From germline, CDR1 is MNHEY and CDR2 SVGAGI. The CDR3 sequence is CASSYSRAPYGYTF. The CDR3 DNA follows: TGTGCCAGCAGTTACAGCCGGGCACCCTATGGCTACACCTTC.

This clonotype was found many times. V and J are TRBV5-1 and TRBJ2-2; no firm D call. This CDR3 spans 14 amino acids. Between the trimmed V and J ends, which lost 0 bases and 4 bases, there was a span of 7 bases. CDR1 SGHRS and CDR2 YFSETQ come from the germline V gene. DNA for the CDR3: TGCGCCAGCAGCTTGGTCCCCTCCACCGGGGAGCTGTTTTTT. It encodes CASSLVPSTGELFF.

The table lists this clonotype with many counts. The chain links TRBV6-5 to TRBJ1-5; the D gene is possibly TRBD1 (5 bases). Trimming took off 6 bases at V and 6 bases at J, with 12 bases between the two ends. Germline V gives CDR1 MNHEY, CDR2 SVGAGI. This CDR3 spans 13 amino acids. The CDR3 DNA reads as TGTGCCAGCAGCGTCAGGGTAGGTCAGCCCCAGCATTTT. This translates into CASSVRVGQPQHF.

This clonotype was counted at least ten times. The genes are TRBV7-2 and TRBJ1-1, with D unclear. V dropped 2 bases and J dropped 2 bases, with 3 bases sitting between them. The V gene's germline CDR1 is SGHTA and CDR2 FQGNSA. This CDR3 spans 12 amino acids. The CDR3 here is CASSLSNTEAFF. The CDR3 nucleotides read TGTGCCAGCAGCTTATCCAACACTGAAGCTTTCTTT.

This clonotype occurred many times. The J gene is TRBJ2-7, the V gene TRBV5-1; 8 nucleotides agree with TRBD1. CDR1 and CDR2 (germline): SGHRS, YFSETQ. The CDR3 sequence is 13 residues long. V was clipped by 5 bases and J by 3 bases; unmatched bases: 4. CDR3 residues: CASRWTGNYEQYF. Here the CDR3 DNA reads TGCGCCAGCAGATGGACAGGGAACTACGAGCAGTACTTC.

This clonotype was picked up one time. J is TRBJ2-7 and V is TRBV10-3; 10 bases are a match to TRBD1. Germline assignment: CDR1 ENHRY and CDR2 SYGVKD. The CDR3 runs to 17 residues. V shed 7 bases, J shed 0 bases, and the junction held 12 bases outside the gene matches. CDR3 nucleotide sequence: TGTGCCATCAAAGGAGGGACAGGGGCCCTTAGCTCCTACGAGCAGTACTTC. Its protein is CAIKGGTGALSSYEQYF.

This clonotype was picked up many times. The V call is TRBV29-1, the J call TRBJ1-1; the D is unclear. The CDR3 covers 12 residues. Trimming cost V 5 bases and J 10 bases, with 17 bases left between them. CDR1 SQVTM and CDR2 ANQGSEA come from the germline V gene. DNA of the CDR3: TGCAGCGTTAGCGCGGATTGGGCGGGAGCTTTCTTT. Translated, it gives CSVSADWAGAFF.

This clonotype appeared a few times. The V call is TRBV7-9, the J call TRBJ2-5; 8 bases align to TRBD2. The CDR3 has 15 residues. The ends lost 1 base at V and 3 bases at J; junction bases unmatched: 4. Per the germline V gene, CDR1 is SEHNR and CDR2 is FQNEAQ (reference sequence). This CDR3 reads CASSLGAGVEETQYF. The DNA of the CDR3 is TGTGCCAGCAGCTTAGGAGCGGGAGTAGAAGAGACCCAGTACTTC.

This clonotype showed up just once. The gene calls are TRBV6-1 and TRBJ2-5; unclear D gene. Deletions cut 6 bases from V and 5 bases from J, with 13 bases between. CDR3 length equals 13 residues. CDR1 is MNHNS and CDR2 is SASEGT in the germline V gene. In nucleotides, the CDR3 is TGTGCCAGCAGCTCCGCGGAAGGGGAGACCCAGTACTTC. It specifies CASSSAEGETQYF.

Many counts were recorded for this clonotype. This chain links TRBV5-1 with TRBJ2-5, with 12 bases matching TRBD2. Germline V gene data show CDR1 as SGHRS and CDR2 as YFSETQ. The CDR3 runs 15 residues. V lost 1 base, J lost 4 bases, and 2 bases stayed unmatched. CDR3 nucleotide sequence: TGCGCCAGCAGCTTGCCACTAGCGGGAGGAGAGACCCAGTACTTC. This translates into CASSLPLAGGETQYF.

The rearrangement joins TRBV5-1 to TRBJ2-5, with a weak D call TRBD2 (5 bases). The CDR3 loop spans 14 amino acids. The V and J ends lost 4 bases and 5 bases respectively, with 15 bases between them. CDR1 is SGHRS and CDR2 is YFSETQ in the germline V gene. The CDR3 loop reads CASSRTPIRETQYF. In nucleotides, the CDR3 is TGCGCCAGCAGCCGGACTCCCATCCGCGAGACCCAGTACTTC.

This clonotype came up many times. The rearrangement links TRBV2 to TRBJ1-3; D is uncertain. V lost 3 bases, J lost 0 bases, and 6 bases lay in between. The CDR3 is made up of 14 amino acids. Germline-derived CDR1 and CDR2 are SNHLY and FYNNEI. The CDR3 nucleotides are TGTGCCAGCAGTGACTCGGACTCTGGAAACACCATATATTTT. Translating it yields CASSDSDSGNTIYF.

This chain connects TRBV19 to TRBJ1-1, with unresolved D. The CDR3 has 14 amino acids. V dropped 5 bases and J dropped 1 base, with 11 bases sitting between them. CDR1 and CDR2 from the germline V gene are LNHDA and SQIVND (reference sequence). CDR3 nucleotide sequence: TGTGCCAGTAGTTTACCAGGTTGGAACACTGAAGCTTTCTTT. Its translation: CASSLPGWNTEAFF.

This clonotype was seen many times. The chain is built from TRBV7-2 and TRBJ2-7, with 7 bases fitting TRBD2. This CDR3 spans 15 amino acids. Germline CDR1 and CDR2: SGHTA and FQGNSA. V gave up 5 bases and J gave up 1 base; unmatched junction bases: 8. The CDR3 DNA reads TGTGCCAGCAGCGGTGGAGCGGGACCTTCCTACGAGCAGTACTTC. Encoded protein: CASSGGAGPSYEQYF.

This clonotype has a count of ten or more. This chain joins TRBV6-5 and TRBJ2-5, with TRBD1 matching over 9 bases. This CDR3 has 17 amino acids. Unmatched junction bases numbered 14, after V lost 4 bases and J lost 5 bases. Germline V gene sequence: CDR1 MNHEY, CDR2 SVGAGI. In DNA, the CDR3 is TGTGCCAGCAGTTCATGGGTAGGAGGGACAGGGTTTGAGACCCAGTACTTC. Translating it yields CASSSWVGGTGFETQYF.

In its sample, this clonotype was seen many times. The V and J genes are TRBV7-2 and TRBJ2-5; maybe TRBD2 (5 bases). V was shortened by 4 bases and J by 4 bases, with 13 bases between the two germline ends. CDR1 and CDR2 from the germline V gene are SGHTA and FQGNSA. There are 14 residues in the CDR3. The CDR3 here is CASSSHGIGETQYF. DNA for the CDR3: TGTGCCAGCAGCTCGCACGGGATTGGAGAGACCCAGTACTTC.

The V call is TRBV7-2, the J call TRBJ2-7; 8 positions agree with TRBD2. Germline loops: CDR1 SGHTA, CDR2 FQGNSA. Trimming at V came to 3 bases and at J to 2 bases, leaving 6 bases not matched to a gene. The CDR3 length is 15 residues. The CDR3 here is CASSFSGANTYEQYF. In DNA form, the CDR3 reads TGTGCCAGCAGCTTTAGCGGGGCGAACACCTACGAGCAGTACTTC.

In this sample, this clonotype turned up many times. This chain uses TRBV20-1 with TRBJ2-7; 10 nucleotides match TRBD1. CDR3 length: 15 residues. Germline-derived CDR1 and CDR2 are DFQATT and SNEGSKA (reference sequence). V lost 5 bases to trimming and J lost 2 bases; unmatched junction nucleotides: 9. The CDR3 reads CSAPRQGANAYEQYF. The CDR3 DNA is TGCAGTGCTCCGAGACAGGGGGCTAACGCCTACGAGCAGTACTTC.

This clonotype was counted at least ten times. CDR3 DNA sequence: TGCAGTGCTAGAGATGGGACAGGGAACTATGGCTACACCTTC. It codes for CSARDGTGNYGYTF. The J gene is TRBJ1-2, the V gene TRBV20-1, with 9 bases lining up with TRBD1. This CDR3 is 14 amino acids long. Germline assignment: CDR1 DFQATT and CDR2 SNEGSKA (reference sequence). J was trimmed by 2 bases and V by 0 bases; bases with no gene match: 1.

This clonotype was seen ten or more times. The rearrangement links TRBV12-3 or TRBV12-4 to TRBJ1-5; D unclear. This CDR3 has 13 amino acids. V lost 5 bases to trimming and J lost 6 bases, with 11 bases between them. CDR3 in amino acids: CASSRATSQPQHF. The CDR3 bases are TGTGCCAGCAGTCGAGCTACAAGTCAGCCCCAGCATTTT.

This clonotype was observed at least ten times. The V and J genes are TRBV2 and TRBJ2-5, with TRBD1 matching over 12 bases. This CDR3 comprises 15 residues. The J segment lost 3 bases and the V segment lost 4 bases, leaving 3 bases of the junction unmatched. Germline CDR1 and CDR2: SNHLY and FYNNEI. The CDR3 DNA reads TGTGCCAGCAGTGGGGACAGGGGGCAAGAAGAGACCCAGTACTTC. Encoded protein: CASSGDRGQEETQYF.

This clonotype was counted ten times or more. This chain uses TRBV25-1 with TRBJ2-7; D gene ambiguous. CDR3 size: 13 residues. From germline, CDR1 is MGHDK and CDR2 SYGVNS. V gave up 8 bases and J gave up 1 base, with 12 bases separating them. This CDR3 reads CASGIRNSYEQYF. CDR3 sequence (DNA): TGTGCCAGCGGCATCCGCAATTCCTACGAGCAGTACTTC.

The chain uses TRBV7-2 and TRBJ2-7, with 8 bases aligning to TRBD2. Trimming at V came to 2 bases and at J to 2 bases, leaving 5 bases not matched to a gene. Germline assignment: CDR1 SGHTA and CDR2 FQGNSA. There are 15 residues in the CDR3. This CDR3 reads CASSLLAGYTYEQYF. The CDR3, as DNA: TGTGCCAGCAGCTTACTAGCGGGTTATACCTACGAGCAGTACTTC. Drawing the rest from reference TRBV7-2 and TRBJ2-7, the complete variable domain is GAGVSQSPSNKVTEKGKDVELRCDPISGHTALYWYRQSLGQGLEFLIYFQGNSAPDKSGLPSDRFSAERTGGSVSTLTIQRTQQEDSAVYLCASSLLAGYTYEQYFGPGTRLTVT.